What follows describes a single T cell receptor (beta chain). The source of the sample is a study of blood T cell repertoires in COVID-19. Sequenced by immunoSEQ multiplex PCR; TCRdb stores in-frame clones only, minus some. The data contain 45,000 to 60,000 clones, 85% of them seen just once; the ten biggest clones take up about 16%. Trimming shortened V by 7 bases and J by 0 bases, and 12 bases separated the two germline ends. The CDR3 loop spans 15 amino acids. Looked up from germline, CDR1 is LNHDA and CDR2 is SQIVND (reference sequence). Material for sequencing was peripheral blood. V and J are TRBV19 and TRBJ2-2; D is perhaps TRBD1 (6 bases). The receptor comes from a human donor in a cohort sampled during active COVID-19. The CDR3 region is CASKKGDTNTGELFF. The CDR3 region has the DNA TGTGCCAGTAAGAAAGGGGACACGAACACCGGGGAGCTGTTTTTT.